This TCR beta chain stems from a study of graft-versus-host responses after intestinal transplantation. Study-wide context: Tacrolimus plus steroids were given to all recipients for two to three years, preceded by anti-thymocyte globulin induction.

Findings and limits, study-wide: Early after transplant, HvG clones declined as circulating GvH clones peaked. Recipient marrow harbored GvH clones, some of which surfaced first in ileum or blood.

The CDR3 consists of 16 residues. V was pared by 5 bases and J by 0 bases, with 9 bases of the junction left unmatched. Per germline, CDR1 SGHRS and CDR2 YFSETQ. Data came from immunoSEQ multiplex PCR; TCRdb stores just in-frame clones and leaves some out. The table records roughly 90,000 clones, approximately 89% of them present only once. Points on this clone: The antigen is not known.

The chain combines TRBV5-1 with TRBJ2-3, with 7 bases matching TRBD1. The specimen was unstimulated CD4+ T cells sorted from spleen or lymph node cells, collected before transplant. This TCR came from a human donor who was the organ donor for an intestinal transplant. CDR3 amino acids: CASSFRDRSSTDTQYF. CDR3 nucleotide sequence: TGCGCCAGCAGTTTCCGGGACAGATCTAGCACAGATACGCAGTATTTT.